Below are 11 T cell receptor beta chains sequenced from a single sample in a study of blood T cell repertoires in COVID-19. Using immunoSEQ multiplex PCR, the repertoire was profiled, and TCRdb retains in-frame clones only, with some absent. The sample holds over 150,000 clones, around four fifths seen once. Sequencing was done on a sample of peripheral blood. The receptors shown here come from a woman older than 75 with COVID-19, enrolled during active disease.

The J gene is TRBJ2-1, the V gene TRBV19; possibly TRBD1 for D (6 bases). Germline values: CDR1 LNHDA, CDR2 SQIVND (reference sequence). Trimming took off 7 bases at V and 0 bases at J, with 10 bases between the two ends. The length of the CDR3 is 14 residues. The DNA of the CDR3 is TGTGCCAGTAAATCGGACAGCTCCTACAATGAGCAGTTCTTC. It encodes CASKSDSSYNEQFF.

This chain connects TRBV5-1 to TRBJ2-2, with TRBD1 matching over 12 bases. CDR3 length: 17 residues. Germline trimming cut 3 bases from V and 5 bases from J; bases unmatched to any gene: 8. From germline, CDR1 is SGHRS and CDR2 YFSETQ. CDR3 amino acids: CASSSMRDRGRTGELFF. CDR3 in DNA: TGCGCCAGCAGCTCAATGCGGGACAGGGGGCGTACCGGGGAGCTGTTTTTT.

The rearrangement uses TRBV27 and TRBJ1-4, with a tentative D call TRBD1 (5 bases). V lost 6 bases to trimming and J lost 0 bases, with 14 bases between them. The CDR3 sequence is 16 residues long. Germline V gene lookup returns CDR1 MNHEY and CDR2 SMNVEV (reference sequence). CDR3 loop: CASSLWGRSTNEKLFF. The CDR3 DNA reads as TGTGCCAGCAGCCTATGGGGCAGATCAACTAATGAAAAACTGTTTTTT.

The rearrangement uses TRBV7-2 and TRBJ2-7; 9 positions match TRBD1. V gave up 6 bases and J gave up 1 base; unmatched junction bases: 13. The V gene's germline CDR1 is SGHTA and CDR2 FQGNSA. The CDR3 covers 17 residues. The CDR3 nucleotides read TGTGCCAGCAGGGTGACAGGGGGGCGTTCCTCATCCTACGAGCAGTACTTC. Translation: CASRVTGGRSSSYEQYF.

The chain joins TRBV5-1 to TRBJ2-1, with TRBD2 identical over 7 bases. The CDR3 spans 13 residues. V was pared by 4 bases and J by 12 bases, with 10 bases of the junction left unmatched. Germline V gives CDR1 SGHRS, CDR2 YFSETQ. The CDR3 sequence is CASSPTGTTGQFF. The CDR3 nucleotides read TGCGCCAGCAGCCCAACCGGGACTACAGGGCAGTTCTTC. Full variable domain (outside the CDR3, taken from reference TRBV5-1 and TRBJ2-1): KAGVTQTPRYLIKTRGQQVTLSCSPISGHRSVSWYQQTPGQGLQFLFEYFSETQRNKGNFPGRFSGRQFSNSRSEMNVSTLELGDSALYLCASSPTGTTGQFFGPGTRLTVL.

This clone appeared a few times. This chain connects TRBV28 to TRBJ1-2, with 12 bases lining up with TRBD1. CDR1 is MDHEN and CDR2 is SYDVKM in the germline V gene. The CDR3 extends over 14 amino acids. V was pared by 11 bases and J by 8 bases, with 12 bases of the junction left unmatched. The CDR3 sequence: CAYGTGGLRGGYTF. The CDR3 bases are TGTGCCTACGGGACAGGGGGCCTCCGGGGAGGCTACACCTTC.

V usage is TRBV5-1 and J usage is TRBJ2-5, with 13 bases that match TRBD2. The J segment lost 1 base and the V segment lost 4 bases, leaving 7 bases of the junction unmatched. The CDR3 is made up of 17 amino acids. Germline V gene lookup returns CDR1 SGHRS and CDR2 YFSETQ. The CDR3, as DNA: TGCGCCAGCAGCATAGGACTAGCGGGAGTGCTCCAAGAGACCCAGTACTTC. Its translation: CASSIGLAGVLQETQYF.

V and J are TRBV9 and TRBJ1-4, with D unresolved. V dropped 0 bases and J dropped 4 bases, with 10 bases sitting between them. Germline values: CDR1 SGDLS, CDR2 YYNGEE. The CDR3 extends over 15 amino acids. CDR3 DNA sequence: TGTGCCAGCAGCGTAGGGGCAGGAGGTAATGAAAAACTGTTTTTT. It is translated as CASSVGAGGNEKLFF.

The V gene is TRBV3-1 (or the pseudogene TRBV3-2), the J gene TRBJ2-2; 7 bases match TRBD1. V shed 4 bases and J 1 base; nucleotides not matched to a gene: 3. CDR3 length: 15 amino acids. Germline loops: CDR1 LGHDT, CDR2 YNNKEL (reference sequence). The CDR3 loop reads CASSPWTGNTGELFF. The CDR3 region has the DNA TGTGCCAGCAGCCCCTGGACAGGGAACACCGGGGAGCTGTTTTTT.

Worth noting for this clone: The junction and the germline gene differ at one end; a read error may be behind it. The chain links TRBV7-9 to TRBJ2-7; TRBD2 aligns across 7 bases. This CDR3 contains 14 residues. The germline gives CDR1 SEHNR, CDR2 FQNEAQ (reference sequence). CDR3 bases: TGTGCCAGCAGCTTAGTGGGGCAGGGAGGGATGTTGGACTTC. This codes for CASSLVGQGGMLDF.

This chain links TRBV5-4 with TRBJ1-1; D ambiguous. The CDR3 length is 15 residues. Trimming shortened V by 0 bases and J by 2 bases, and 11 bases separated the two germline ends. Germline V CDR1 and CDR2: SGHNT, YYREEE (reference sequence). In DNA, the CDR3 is TGTGCCAGCAGCTTGGCCGTTAGCGGCAACACTGAAGCTTTCTTT. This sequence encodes CASSLAVSGNTEAFF.